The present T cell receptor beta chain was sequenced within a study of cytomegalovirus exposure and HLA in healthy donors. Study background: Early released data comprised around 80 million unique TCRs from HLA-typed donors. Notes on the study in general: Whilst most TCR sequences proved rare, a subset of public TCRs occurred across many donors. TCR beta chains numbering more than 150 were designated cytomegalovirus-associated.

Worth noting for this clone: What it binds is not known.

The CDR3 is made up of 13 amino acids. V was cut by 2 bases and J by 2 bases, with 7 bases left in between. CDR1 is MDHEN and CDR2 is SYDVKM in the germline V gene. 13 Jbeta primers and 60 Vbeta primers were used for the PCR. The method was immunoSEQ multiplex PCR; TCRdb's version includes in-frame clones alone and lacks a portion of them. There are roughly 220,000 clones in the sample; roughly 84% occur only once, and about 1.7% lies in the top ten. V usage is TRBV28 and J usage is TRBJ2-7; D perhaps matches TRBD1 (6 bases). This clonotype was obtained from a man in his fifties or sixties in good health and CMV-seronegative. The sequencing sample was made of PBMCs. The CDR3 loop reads CASSLGQPYEQYF. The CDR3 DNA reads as TGTGCCAGCAGTTTAGGACAGCCCTACGAGCAGTACTTC.